These 8 T cell receptor beta chains originate from one sample sequenced in a study of T-cell reconstitution after alpha-beta-depleted transplantation in children (dated by TCRdb to about 2016). Libraries were built with PCR. The sequencer was an Illumina HiSeq 2500. Molecular barcoding was employed in the preparation of TCR libraries, with unique molecular identifiers being used to normalize TCRbeta repertoire quantification. TCRdb reprocessed the public reads (quality trimming at Q25 with fastp, clone calling with MiXCR) and kept in-frame beta chains. Every CDR3 protein is listed once, alongside the most common genes and DNA of its rows. Counted in this sample were about 240,000 distinct CDR3 sequences; roughly 26% of them appeared once. Clones ranked in the top ten supply about 2.5% of the sample. The treatment or condition tag for this specimen amounts to: allogeneic hematopoietic cell transplantation with graft depleted of TCRalphabeta T cells and CD19 B cells.

Sequenced here: PBMCs, sampled before TCRalphabeta/CD19-depleted stem cell transplant. All receptors come from a girl aged 2 to 10 with Fanconi anemia, due to receive a stem cell transplant.

The V and J genes are TRBV5-1 and TRBJ2-7; tentatively, D is TRBD2 (5 bases). This CDR3 is 16 amino acids long. Trimming left V 1 base short and J 3 bases short, with 17 bases between. CDR1 and CDR2 from the germline V gene are SGHRS and YFSETQ. This CDR3 reads CASSLYPSGESYEQYF. The DNA of the CDR3 is TGCGCCAGCAGCTTGTATCCGAGTGGGGAGAGCTACGAGCAGTACTTC.

This clonotype occurred a few times. The gene calls are TRBV7-8 and TRBJ2-5; 8 nucleotides align to TRBD2. The CDR3 has 18 residues. After removal of 5 bases from V and 2 bases from J, the junction contained 16 bases not matched to a gene. In germline, CDR1 is SGHVS, CDR2 FQNEAQ. The CDR3 DNA reads as TGTGCCAGCAGCCTAAGACTAGCCCGGGGGGGGTTTCAAGAGACCCAGTACTTC. Protein: CASSLRLARGGFQETQYF.

This clonotype appeared a few times. The chain joins TRBV29-1 to TRBJ2-7; a weak D match, TRBD1 (6 bases). V lost 7 bases, J lost 1 base, and 14 bases lay in between. Germline V gene sequence: CDR1 SQVTM, CDR2 ANQGSEA. The CDR3 extends over 13 amino acids. CDR3 nucleotide sequence: TGCAGCGCTATGGACAGATCATCCTACGAGCAGTACTTC. This codes for CSAMDRSSYEQYF.

For the CDR3, the DNA is TGCGCCAGCAGCGAACTAGCGACCCGCTACAATGAGCAGTTCTTC. Encoded protein: CASSELATRYNEQFF. This chain connects TRBV10-2 to TRBJ2-1; 7 nucleotides align to TRBD2. With V trimmed by 6 bases and J by 3 bases, 8 bases remained unmatched. The CDR3 totals 15 residues. Germline-derived CDR1 and CDR2 are WSHSY and SAAADI.

This clonotype was recorded at least ten times. The chain has TRBV6-5 and TRBJ2-3, with D tentatively TRBD1 (6 bases). Germline-derived CDR1 and CDR2 are MNHEY and SVGAGI. The V end was cut by 4 bases, the J end by 0 bases, with 17 bases between. This CDR3 is built from 17 residues. The CDR3 here is CASSFDRFATSTDTQYF. CDR3 bases: TGTGCCAGCAGTTTCGACAGGTTTGCCACTAGCACAGATACGCAGTATTTT.

The count of this clonotype is one. The chain couples TRBV20-1 to TRBJ2-7, with 8 bases matching TRBD1. The germline gives CDR1 DFQATT, CDR2 SNEGSKA (reference sequence). After removal of 6 bases from V and 2 bases from J, the junction contained 3 bases not matched to a gene. The CDR3 sequence is 12 residues long. Written as DNA, the CDR3 is TGCAGTGCAGAGGACAGGGCCTACGAGCAGTACTTC. Amino acid sequence: CSAEDRAYEQYF.

The genes are TRBV20-1 and TRBJ2-7; no reliable D call. V was clipped by 0 bases and J by 0 bases, with 9 bases between them. CDR3 length: 14 amino acids. The germline CDR1 and CDR2 sequences are DFQATT and SNEGSKA (reference sequence). CDR3 DNA: TGCAGTGCTAGAGAATCCTTGGCCTCCTACGAGCAGTACTTC. It codes for CSARESLASYEQYF.

The table lists this clonotype with many counts. V is TRBV13 and J is TRBJ1-2; tentative D call: TRBD1 (5 bases). The germline V gene encodes CDR1 PRHDT and CDR2 FYEKMQ (reference sequence). Deletions cut 6 bases from V and 7 bases from J, with 15 bases between. CDR3 size: 13 residues. CDR3 amino acids: CASRSDKASGYTF. DNA for the CDR3: TGTGCCAGCAGGTCGGACAAAGCCAGTGGCTACACCTTC. Full variable domain (remainder filled in from reference TRBV13 and TRBJ1-2): AAGVIQSPRHLIKEKRETATLKCYPIPRHDTVYWYQQGPGQDPQFLISFYEKMQSDKGSIPDRFSAQQFSDYHSELNMSSLELGDSALYFCASRSDKASGYTFGSGTRLTVV.